The next 12 T cell receptor beta chains were all read from a single sample in a study of cytomegalovirus exposure and HLA in healthy donors. PCR employed 60 Vbeta and 13 Jbeta primers. The data were produced by immunoSEQ multiplex PCR, yet TCRdb's version contains in-frame clones alone and is incomplete. The repertoire table contains fewer than 200,000 clones. Sequenced material: PBMCs. These receptors were collected from a man younger than 45 in good health and CMV-seronegative.

The chain couples TRBV18 to TRBJ2-5; a possible D gene is TRBD1 (6 bases). With 2 bases removed from V and 2 bases from J, the gap between germline ends came to 18 bases. This CDR3 is 17 amino acids long. Germline values: CDR1 KGHSH, CDR2 LQKENI. DNA of the CDR3: TGTGCCAGCTCACCAAGAGCTCCAGGGGCCGTACAAGAGACCCAGTACTTC. It encodes CASSPRAPGAVQETQYF.

J is TRBJ1-4 and V is TRBV11-2; 7 nucleotides agree with TRBD1. Losses at the gene ends were 4 bases for V and 3 bases for J; bases not matched to a gene: 11. Germline V lookup: CDR1 SGHAT, CDR2 FQNNGV. The CDR3 loop spans 17 amino acids. CDR3 loop: CASSSTRQGSSNEKLFF. As DNA, the CDR3 is TGTGCCAGCAGCTCAACCCGACAGGGAAGTTCTAATGAAAAACTGTTTTTT.

This chain uses TRBV9 with TRBJ2-1; 12 positions agree with TRBD2. The CDR3 spans 15 residues. In germline, CDR1 is SGDLS, CDR2 YYNGEE. V shed 4 bases, J shed 5 bases, and the junction held 4 bases outside the gene matches. CDR3 region: CASSPSGRADNEQFF. In nucleotides, the CDR3 is TGTGCCAGCAGCCCTAGCGGGAGGGCCGACAATGAGCAGTTCTTC.

The genes are TRBV5-1 and TRBJ1-3; D uncertain. Germline V gene sequence: CDR1 SGHRS, CDR2 YFSETQ. V gave up 0 bases and J gave up 1 base, with 5 bases separating them. The CDR3 runs to 14 residues. The chain's CDR3 is CASSLGLSGNTIYF. The CDR3 coding sequence is TGCGCCAGCAGCTTGGGGCTTTCTGGAAACACCATATATTTT.

The chain employs TRBV7-8 and TRBJ1-2; 7 nucleotides match TRBD1. The germline CDR1 and CDR2 sequences are SGHVS and FQNEAQ. CDR3 length: 15 residues. J gave up 4 bases and V 5 bases, and 10 bases lay outside the gene matches. CDR3 bases: TGTGCCAGCAGCCCGTCCGGACAGGCGAGCTATGGCTACACCTTC. Protein product: CASSPSGQASYGYTF.

The chain is built from TRBV6-5 and TRBJ1-2, with D possibly TRBD1 on 6 matching bases. Germline V gene sequence: CDR1 MNHEY, CDR2 SVGAGI. V lost 4 bases and J lost 2, with 8 bases in between. The CDR3 covers 13 residues. The CDR3 DNA follows: TGTGCCAGCAGTTTCACAGGGAACTATGGCTACACCTTC. As protein: CASSFTGNYGYTF.

The chain recombines TRBV14 with TRBJ1-1; no definite D call. Germline loops: CDR1 SGHDN, CDR2 FVKESK. The CDR3 is made up of 13 amino acids. V lost 7 bases and J 4 bases, leaving 13 bases between the germline ends. CDR3 residues: CASMREVGTEAFF. The CDR3 region has the DNA TGTGCCAGCATGCGAGAGGTTGGCACTGAAGCTTTCTTT.

This chain uses TRBV9 with TRBJ2-7, with D perhaps TRBD1 (5 bases). This CDR3 is 15 amino acids long. V was pared by 0 bases and J by 2 bases, with 12 bases between. The germline CDR1 and CDR2 sequences are SGDLS and YYNGEE. In DNA, the CDR3 is TGTGCCAGCAGCGTAGGTCCCAGGACACCCTACGAGCAGTACTTC. Translated: CASSVGPRTPYEQYF.

Comments on this clone: Additional DNA sequences in this sample encode the identical CDR3. The chain uses TRBV18 and TRBJ1-1; no clear D. The CDR3 runs to 12 residues. V shed 2 bases and J shed 3 bases, with 4 bases lying between them. Germline assignment: CDR1 KGHSH and CDR2 LQKENI. The CDR3 loop reads CASSPEDTEAFF. The CDR3 region has the DNA TGTGCCAGCTCACCAGAGGACACTGAAGCTTTCTTT.

This chain links TRBV28 with TRBJ2-1, with a weak D call TRBD1 (5 bases). The CDR3 extends over 14 amino acids. The ends were cut back, 2 bases at V and 9 bases at J, with 14 bases in the middle. Germline V gene sequence: CDR1 MDHEN, CDR2 SYDVKM. Here the CDR3 reads CASSLLQGRAEQFF. CDR3 nucleotides: TGTGCCAGCAGTTTACTCCAGGGTCGGGCTGAGCAGTTCTTC.

This chain links TRBV5-1 with TRBJ1-5; D is possibly TRBD1 (6 bases). Germline lookup yields CDR1 SGHRS and CDR2 YFSETQ. CDR3 size: 15 residues. V gave up 4 bases and J gave up 4 bases, with 15 bases separating them. The DNA for the CDR3 is TGCGCCAGCAGCGAAGGACAGCCGGAGAATCAGCCCCAGCATTTT. The encoded protein is CASSEGQPENQPQHF.

This chain joins TRBV9 and TRBJ1-2; TRBD1 might be the D (6 bases). Germline CDR1 SGDLS, CDR2 YYNGEE. Trimming removed 2 bases at V and 5 bases at J, with 10 bases between. CDR3 length: 13 amino acids. The CDR3 nucleotides read TGTGCCAGCAGCGTGGACAGTAGATATGGCTACACCTTC. It translates to CASSVDSRYGYTF.